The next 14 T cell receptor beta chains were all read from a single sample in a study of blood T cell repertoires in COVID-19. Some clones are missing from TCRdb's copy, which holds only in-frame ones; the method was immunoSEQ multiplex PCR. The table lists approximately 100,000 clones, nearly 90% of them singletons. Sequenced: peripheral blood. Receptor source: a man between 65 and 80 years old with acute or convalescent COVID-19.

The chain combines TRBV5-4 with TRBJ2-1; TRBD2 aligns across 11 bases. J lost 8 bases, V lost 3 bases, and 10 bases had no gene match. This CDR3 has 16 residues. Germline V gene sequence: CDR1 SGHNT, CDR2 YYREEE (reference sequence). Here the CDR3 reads CASSSPTSGVGYEQFF. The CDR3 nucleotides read TGTGCCAGCAGCTCGCCGACTAGCGGGGTAGGCTATGAGCAGTTCTTC. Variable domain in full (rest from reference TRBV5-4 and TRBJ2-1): ETGVTQSPTHLIKTRGQQVTLRCSSQSGHNTVSWYQQALGQGPQFIFQYYREEENGRGNFPPRFSGLQFPNYSSELNVNALELDDSALYLCASSSPTSGVGYEQFFGPGTRLTVL.

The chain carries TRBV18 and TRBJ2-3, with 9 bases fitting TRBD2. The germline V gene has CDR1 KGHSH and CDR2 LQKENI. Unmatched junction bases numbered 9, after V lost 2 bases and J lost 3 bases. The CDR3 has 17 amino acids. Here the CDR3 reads CASSPRHGAGGTDTQYF. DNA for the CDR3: TGTGCCAGCTCACCAAGGCACGGAGCGGGGGGTACAGATACGCAGTATTTT. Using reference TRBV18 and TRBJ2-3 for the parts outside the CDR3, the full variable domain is NAGVMQNPRHLVRRRGQEARLRCSPMKGHSHVYWYRQLPEEGLKFMVYLQKENIIDESGMPKERFSAEFPKEGPSILRIQQVVRGDSAAYFCASSPRHGAGGTDTQYFGPGTRLTVL.

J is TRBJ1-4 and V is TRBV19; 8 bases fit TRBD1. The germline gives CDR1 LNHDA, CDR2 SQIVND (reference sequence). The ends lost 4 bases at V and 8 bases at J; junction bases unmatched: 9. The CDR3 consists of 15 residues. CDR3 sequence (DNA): TGTGCCAGTAGTAGACAGGGGCGAGGGACGGAAAAACTGTTTTTT. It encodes CASSRQGRGTEKLFF.

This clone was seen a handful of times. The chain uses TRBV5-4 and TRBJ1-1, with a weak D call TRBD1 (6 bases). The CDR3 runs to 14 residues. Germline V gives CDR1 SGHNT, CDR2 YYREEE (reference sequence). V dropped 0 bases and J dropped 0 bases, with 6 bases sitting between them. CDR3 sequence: CASSLGQVNTEAFF. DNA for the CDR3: TGTGCCAGCAGCTTGGGACAGGTGAACACTGAAGCTTTCTTT.

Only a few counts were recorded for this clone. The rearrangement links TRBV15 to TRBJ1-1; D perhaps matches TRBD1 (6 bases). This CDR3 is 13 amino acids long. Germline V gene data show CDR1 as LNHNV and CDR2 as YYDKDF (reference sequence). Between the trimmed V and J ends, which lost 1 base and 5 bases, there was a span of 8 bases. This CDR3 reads CATSRVQGTEAFF. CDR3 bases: TGTGCCACCAGCAGAGTCCAGGGGACTGAAGCTTTCTTT.

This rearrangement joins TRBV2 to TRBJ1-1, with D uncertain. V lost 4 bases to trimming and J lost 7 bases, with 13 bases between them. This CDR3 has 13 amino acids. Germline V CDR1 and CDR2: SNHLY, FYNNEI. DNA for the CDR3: TGTGCCAGCAGTGCGAGACTTAACGGTGAAGCTTTCTTT. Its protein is CASSARLNGEAFF.

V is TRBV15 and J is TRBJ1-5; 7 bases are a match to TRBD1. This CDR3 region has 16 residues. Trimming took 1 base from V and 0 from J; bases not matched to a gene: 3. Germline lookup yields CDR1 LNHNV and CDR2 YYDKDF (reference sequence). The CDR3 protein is CATSRGTGYSNQPQHF. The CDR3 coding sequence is TGTGCCACCAGCAGAGGGACAGGCTATAGCAATCAGCCCCAGCATTTT.

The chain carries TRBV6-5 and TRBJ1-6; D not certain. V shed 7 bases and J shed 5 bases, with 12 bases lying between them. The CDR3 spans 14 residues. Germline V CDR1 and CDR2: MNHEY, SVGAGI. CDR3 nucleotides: TGTGCCAGCACCTTACCCCAGGATAATTCACCCCTCCACTTT. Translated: CASTLPQDNSPLHF.

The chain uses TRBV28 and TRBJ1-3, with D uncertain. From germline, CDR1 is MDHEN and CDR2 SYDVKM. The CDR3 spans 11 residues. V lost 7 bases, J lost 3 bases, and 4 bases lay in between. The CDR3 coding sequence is TGTGCCAGCATCCGTGGAAACACCATATATTTT. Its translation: CASIRGNTIYF.

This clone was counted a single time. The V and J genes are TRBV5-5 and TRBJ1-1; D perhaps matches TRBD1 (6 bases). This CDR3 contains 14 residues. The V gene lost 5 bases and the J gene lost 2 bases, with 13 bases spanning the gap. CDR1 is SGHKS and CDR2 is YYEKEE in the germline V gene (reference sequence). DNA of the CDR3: TGTGCCAGCAGACAGGGTTTCCGAAACACTGAAGCTTTCTTT. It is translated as CASRQGFRNTEAFF.

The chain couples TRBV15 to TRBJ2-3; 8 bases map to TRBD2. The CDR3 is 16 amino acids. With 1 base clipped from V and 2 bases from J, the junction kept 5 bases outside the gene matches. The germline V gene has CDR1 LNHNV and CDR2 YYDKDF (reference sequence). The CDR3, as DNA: TGTGCCACCAGCAGAGGAGGGACTAGGATCACAGATACGCAGTATTTT. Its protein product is CATSRGGTRITDTQYF.

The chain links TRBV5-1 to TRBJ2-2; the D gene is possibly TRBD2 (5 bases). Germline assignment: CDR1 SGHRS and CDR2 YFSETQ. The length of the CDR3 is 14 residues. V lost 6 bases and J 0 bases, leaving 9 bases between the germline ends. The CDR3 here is CASIWETNTGELFF. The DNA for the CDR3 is TGCGCCAGCATCTGGGAGACGAACACCGGGGAGCTGTTTTTT. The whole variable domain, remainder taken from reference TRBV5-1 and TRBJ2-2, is KAGVTQTPRYLIKTRGQQVTLSCSPISGHRSVSWYQQTPGQGLQFLFEYFSETQRNKGNFPGRFSGRQFSNSRSEMNVSTLELGDSALYLCASIWETNTGELFFGEGSRLTVL.

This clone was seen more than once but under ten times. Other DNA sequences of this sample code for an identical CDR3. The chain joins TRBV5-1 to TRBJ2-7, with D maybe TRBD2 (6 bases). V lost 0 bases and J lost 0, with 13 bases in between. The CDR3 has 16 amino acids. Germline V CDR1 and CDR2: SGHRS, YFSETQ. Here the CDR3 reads CASSLGGGGSSYEQYF. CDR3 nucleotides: TGCGCCAGCAGCTTGGGGGGAGGAGGGAGCTCCTACGAGCAGTACTTC.

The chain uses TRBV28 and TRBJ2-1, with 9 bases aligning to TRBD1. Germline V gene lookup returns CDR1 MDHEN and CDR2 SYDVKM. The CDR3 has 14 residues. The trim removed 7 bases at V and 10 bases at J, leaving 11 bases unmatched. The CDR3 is CASTPGTGRDEQFF. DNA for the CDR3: TGTGCCAGCACTCCCGGGACAGGGAGGGACGAGCAGTTCTTC.